This T cell receptor (beta chain) was identified during a study of blood T cell repertoires in COVID-19. About the study: Whether acute or convalescent, the COVID-19 samples came from the United States, Italy and Spain. Nucleic acid was either cDNA or gDNA, and it came from T cells, B-cell-depleted T cells, or PBMCs.

Original data processing: Using reference gene primer amplification, nucleated cell counts were estimated. Using immunoSEQ multiplex PCR, the repertoire was profiled, and TCRdb retains in-frame clones only, with some absent. Clone size and V and J calls were adopted from that table, with D and trimming inferred from the DNA. The sample lists approximately 430,000 clones; roughly 88% were seen once. The germline CDR1 and CDR2 sequences are SGHNT and YYREEE (reference sequence). CDR3 length equals 14 residues. The V end was cut by 1 base, the J end by 4 bases, with 9 bases between. Sequenced input: peripheral blood. The source is a woman aged 30 to 39 with active or convalescent COVID-19. The chain has TRBV5-4 and TRBJ2-4; tentative D call: TRBD1 (5 bases). The CDR3 region has the DNA TGTGCCAGCAGCTTGAGAGACAGAAAAAACATTCAGTACTTC. Protein sequence: CASSLRDRKNIQYF.